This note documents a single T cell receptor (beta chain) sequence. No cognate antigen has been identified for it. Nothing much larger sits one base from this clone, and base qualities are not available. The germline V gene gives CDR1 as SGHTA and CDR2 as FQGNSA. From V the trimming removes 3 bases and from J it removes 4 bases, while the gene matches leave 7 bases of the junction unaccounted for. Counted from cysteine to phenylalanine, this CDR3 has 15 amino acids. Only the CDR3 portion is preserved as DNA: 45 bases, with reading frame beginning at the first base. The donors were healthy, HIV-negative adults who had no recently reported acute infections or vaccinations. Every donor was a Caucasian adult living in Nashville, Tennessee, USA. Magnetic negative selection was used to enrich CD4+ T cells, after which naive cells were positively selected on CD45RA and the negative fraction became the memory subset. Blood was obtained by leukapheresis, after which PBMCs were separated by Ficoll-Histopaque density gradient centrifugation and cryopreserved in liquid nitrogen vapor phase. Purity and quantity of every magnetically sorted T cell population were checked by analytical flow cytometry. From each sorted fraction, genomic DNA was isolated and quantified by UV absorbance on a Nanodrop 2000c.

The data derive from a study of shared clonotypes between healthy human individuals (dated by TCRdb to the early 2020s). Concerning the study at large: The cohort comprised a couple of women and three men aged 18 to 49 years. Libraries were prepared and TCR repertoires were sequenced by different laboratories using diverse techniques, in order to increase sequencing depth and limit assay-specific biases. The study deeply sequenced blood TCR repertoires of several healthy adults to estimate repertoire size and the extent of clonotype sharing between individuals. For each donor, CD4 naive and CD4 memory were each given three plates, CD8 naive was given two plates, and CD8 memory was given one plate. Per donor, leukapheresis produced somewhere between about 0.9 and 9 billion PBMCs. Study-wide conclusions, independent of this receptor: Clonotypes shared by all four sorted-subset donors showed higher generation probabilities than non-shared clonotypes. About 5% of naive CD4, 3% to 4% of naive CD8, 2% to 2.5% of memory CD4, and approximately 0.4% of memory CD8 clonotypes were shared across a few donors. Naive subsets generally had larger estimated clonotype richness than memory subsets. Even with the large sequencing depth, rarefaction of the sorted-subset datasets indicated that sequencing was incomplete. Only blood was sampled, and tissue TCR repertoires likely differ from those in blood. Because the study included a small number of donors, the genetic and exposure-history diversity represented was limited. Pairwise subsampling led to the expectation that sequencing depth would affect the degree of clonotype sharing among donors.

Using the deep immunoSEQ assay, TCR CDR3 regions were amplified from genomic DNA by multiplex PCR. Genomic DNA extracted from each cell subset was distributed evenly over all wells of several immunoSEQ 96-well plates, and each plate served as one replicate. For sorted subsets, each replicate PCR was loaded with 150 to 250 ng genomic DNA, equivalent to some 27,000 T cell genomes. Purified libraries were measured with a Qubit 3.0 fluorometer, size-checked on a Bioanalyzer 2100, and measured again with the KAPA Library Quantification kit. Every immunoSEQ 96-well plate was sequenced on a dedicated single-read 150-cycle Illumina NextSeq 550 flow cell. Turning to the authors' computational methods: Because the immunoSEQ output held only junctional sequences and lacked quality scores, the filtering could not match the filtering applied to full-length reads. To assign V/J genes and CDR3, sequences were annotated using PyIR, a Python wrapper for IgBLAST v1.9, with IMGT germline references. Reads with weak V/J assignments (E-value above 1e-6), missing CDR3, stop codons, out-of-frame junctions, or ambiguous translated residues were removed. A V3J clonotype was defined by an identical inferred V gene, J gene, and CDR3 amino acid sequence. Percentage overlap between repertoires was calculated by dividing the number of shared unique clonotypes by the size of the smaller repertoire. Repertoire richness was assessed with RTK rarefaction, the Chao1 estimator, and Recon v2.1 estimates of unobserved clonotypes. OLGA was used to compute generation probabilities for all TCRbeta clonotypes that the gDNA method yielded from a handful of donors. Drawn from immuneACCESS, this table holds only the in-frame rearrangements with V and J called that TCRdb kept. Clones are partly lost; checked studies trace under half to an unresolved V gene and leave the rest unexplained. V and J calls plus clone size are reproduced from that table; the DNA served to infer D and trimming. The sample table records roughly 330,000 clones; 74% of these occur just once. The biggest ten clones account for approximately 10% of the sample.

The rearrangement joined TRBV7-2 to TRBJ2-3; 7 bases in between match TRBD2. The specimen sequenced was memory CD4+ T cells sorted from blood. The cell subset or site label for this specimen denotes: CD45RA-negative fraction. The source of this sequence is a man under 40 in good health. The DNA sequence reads TGTGCCAGCAGCTTCGGCGGGAGTGGCGCAGATACGCAGTATTTT. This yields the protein CASSFGGSGADTQYF.